A single sample is the source of the 21 T cell receptor beta chains below, sequenced in a study of T cells in Graves' hyperthyroidism and ophthalmopathy. Regions amplified from RNA transcripts were the TCR beta CDR3 regions. The primer set for the first-round RT-PCR of the TCR CDR3 was HTBI. TCRdb re-called the multiplex PCR reads through MiXCR, storing one row per CDR3 protein. The sample lists fewer than 400,000 distinct CDR3 sequences, roughly an eighth seen once, with around 28% in the top ten. Sequences were obtained from blood. The receptors were gathered from a man in his forties or fifties with Graves' ophthalmopathy.

This clonotype was observed at least ten times. The DNA of the CDR3 is TGCGCCAGCAGCTTGACACCACGGGCGGGAGGGGGTAATGAGCAGTTCTTC. The encoded protein is CASSLTPRAGGGNEQFF. The chain joins TRBV5-1 to TRBJ2-1, with 9 nucleotides matching TRBD2. The CDR3 contains 17 residues. The trim removed 1 base at V and 7 bases at J, leaving 12 bases unmatched. Per the germline V gene, CDR1 is SGHRS and CDR2 is YFSETQ. Full variable domain (missing parts from reference TRBV5-1 and TRBJ2-1): KAGVTQTPRYLIKTRGQQVTLSCSPISGHRSVSWYQQTPGQGLQFLFEYFSETQRNKGNFPGRFSGRQFSNSRSEMNVSTLELGDSALYLCASSLTPRAGGGNEQFFGPGTRLTVL.

This clonotype was seen more than once but under ten times. The chain combines TRBV6-1 with TRBJ1-4; 7 bases line up with TRBD1. J lost 0 bases, V lost 10 bases, and 11 bases had no gene match. Germline V gene lookup returns CDR1 MNHNS and CDR2 SASEGT. The CDR3 spans 16 residues. CDR3 coding DNA: TGTGCCACCAGGGGGGCAGTAACGACAACTAATGAAAAACTGTTTTTT. It yields the protein CATRGAVTTTNEKLFF.

This clonotype occurred many times. V gene TRBV18 combines with J gene TRBJ1-1; D ambiguous. The germline gives CDR1 KGHSH, CDR2 LQKENI. Trimming pared 3 bases from V and 0 bases from J, leaving 8 bases between. The CDR3 is 14 residues long. CDR3 region: CASSPPVMNTEAFF. As DNA, the CDR3 is TGTGCCAGCTCACCTCCAGTCATGAACACTGAAGCTTTCTTT.

This clonotype was detected many times. The genes are TRBV3-1 and TRBJ2-1; TRBD2 matches at 9 bases. The CDR3 covers 17 residues. V shed 4 bases, J shed 0 bases, and the junction held 7 bases outside the gene matches. Germline CDR1 LGHDT, CDR2 YNNKEL (reference sequence). DNA of the CDR3: TGTGCCAGCAGCCGGACTAGCGTATTTCGCTCCTACAATGAGCAGTTCTTC. It translates to CASSRTSVFRSYNEQFF.

The chain recombines TRBV6-2 or TRBV6-3 with TRBJ2-5; the match to TRBD2 covers 12 bases. J gave up 5 bases and V 2 bases, and 6 bases lay outside the gene matches. The CDR3 extends over 16 amino acids. Per the germline V gene, CDR1 is MNHEY and CDR2 is SVGEGT. In nucleotides, the CDR3 is TGTGCCAGCAGTTACCCTCTAGCGGGGGGGGCGGAGACCCAGTACTTC. It translates to CASSYPLAGGAETQYF.

This clonotype was counted at least ten times. The chain carries TRBV12-3 or TRBV12-4 and TRBJ2-5; 8 positions match TRBD2. The V gene end was trimmed by 3 bases and the J gene end by 2 bases; junction bases not matched to a gene: 2. This CDR3 is 14 amino acids long. CDR3 region: CASSLGTRQETQYF. The DNA for the CDR3 is TGTGCCAGCAGTTTGGGGACTAGACAAGAGACCCAGTACTTC.

At least ten counts were recorded for this clonotype. This chain links TRBV3-1 with TRBJ1-6, with unresolved D. The V end lost 1 base, the J end lost 8 bases, and 6 bases lay between the germline ends. This CDR3 has 13 residues. Germline CDR1 reads LGHDT; CDR2 reads YNNKEL (reference sequence). This CDR3 reads CASSQGDDSPLHF. The CDR3 DNA is TGTGCCAGCAGCCAAGGGGATGATTCACCCCTCCACTTT.

At least ten counts were recorded for this clonotype. The CDR3 is CSASRSSGSDEQFF. CDR3 in DNA: TGCAGTGCTAGTAGGTCTAGCGGGAGCGATGAGCAGTTCTTC. The V gene is TRBV20-1, the J gene TRBJ2-1; TRBD2 aligns across 10 bases. Germline CDR1 is DFQATT and CDR2 is SNEGSKA (reference sequence). CDR3 length equals 14 residues. The V segment lost 3 bases and the J segment 8 bases; nucleotides outside the gene matches: 7.

This clonotype appeared many times. V gene TRBV4-1 combines with J gene TRBJ1-5; 8 bases fit TRBD1. The CDR3 runs 14 residues. Germline loops: CDR1 MGHRA, CDR2 YSYEKL. V was pared by 4 bases and J by 3 bases, with 2 bases of the junction left unmatched. The CDR3 coding sequence is TGCGCCAGCAGCCGGACAGGGAACAATCAGCCCCAGCATTTT. It codes for CASSRTGNNQPQHF.

This clonotype has just a few counts. The chain combines TRBV7-9 with TRBJ1-1; TRBD1 matches 12 bases. The CDR3 contains 21 residues. Germline V CDR1 and CDR2: SEHNR, FQNEAQ (reference sequence). V was pared by 2 bases and J by 5 bases, with 21 bases of the junction left unmatched. In DNA form, the CDR3 reads TGTGCCAGCAGCTTATTTTTATCGGGGACAGGGGGCGCCCCGGGAAGTACTGAAGCTTTCTTT. Encoded protein: CASSLFLSGTGGAPGSTEAFF.

This clonotype was counted ten times or more. The chain links TRBV13 to TRBJ1-2; 7 bases map to TRBD1. The junction had 8 bases not matched to a gene; V was cut back by 5 bases and J by 8 bases. Per germline, CDR1 PRHDT and CDR2 FYEKMQ (reference sequence). The CDR3 is 13 amino acids. CDR3 in amino acids: CASSQGTALGYTF. The CDR3 nucleotides are TGTGCCAGCAGCCAAGGGACAGCGCTGGGCTACACCTTC.

Ten or more counts support this clonotype. The V gene is TRBV20-1, the J gene TRBJ2-3, with D perhaps TRBD1 (6 bases). The CDR3 runs to 14 residues. Deletions cut 1 base from V and 6 bases from J, with 14 bases between. Per germline, CDR1 DFQATT and CDR2 SNEGSKA (reference sequence). CDR3: CSARGTGSIDTQYF. In nucleotides, the CDR3 is TGCAGTGCTAGAGGAACAGGGAGTATCGATACGCAGTATTTT.

In this sample, this clonotype turned up many times. The rearrangement uses TRBV9 and TRBJ2-5; 14 bases align to TRBD2. The germline CDR1 and CDR2 sequences are SGDLS and YYNGEE. The CDR3 totals 17 residues. V trimming: 0 bases; J trimming: 5 bases; junction bases outside the gene matches: 6. CDR3 in DNA: TGTGCCAGCAGCGTAGAAATGGGACTAGCGGGAGTGGAGACCCAGTACTTC. Amino acids: CASSVEMGLAGVETQYF.

This clonotype was recorded many times. This chain links TRBV7-8 with TRBJ1-2, with 9 bases matching TRBD1. V gave up 4 bases and J gave up 0 bases; unmatched junction bases: 12. This CDR3 comprises 18 residues. From germline, CDR1 is SGHVS and CDR2 FQNEAQ. CDR3 amino acids: CASSSPSDRGLSNYGYTF. CDR3 bases: TGTGCCAGCAGCTCCCCATCGGACAGGGGCCTATCTAACTATGGCTACACCTTC.

The chain is built from TRBV5-1 and TRBJ2-7; 11 nucleotides align to TRBD1. J was trimmed by 6 bases and V by 4 bases; bases with no gene match: 3. Germline V gene data show CDR1 as SGHRS and CDR2 as YFSETQ. The CDR3 is 13 amino acids. The CDR3 loop reads CASSRTGGVEQYF. The CDR3, as DNA: TGCGCCAGCAGCAGGACAGGGGGCGTCGAGCAGTACTTC. Full variable domain (outside the CDR3, taken from reference TRBV5-1 and TRBJ2-7): KAGVTQTPRYLIKTRGQQVTLSCSPISGHRSVSWYQQTPGQGLQFLFEYFSETQRNKGNFPGRFSGRQFSNSRSEMNVSTLELGDSALYLCASSRTGGVEQYFGPGTRLTVT.

This clonotype was found many times. J is TRBJ1-5 and V is TRBV28, with 7 bases that match TRBD1. The trim removed 6 bases at V and 4 bases at J, leaving 12 bases unmatched. The CDR3 loop spans 16 amino acids. Germline loops: CDR1 MDHEN, CDR2 SYDVKM. The CDR3 DNA follows: TGTGCCAGCAGCCGTAGACAGGGAACCGTTAATCAGCCCCAGCATTTT. Protein sequence: CASSRRQGTVNQPQHF.

Comments on this clonotype: With a much larger clone just one base away, this may be a read error. J is TRBJ2-7 and V is TRBV10-3; TRBD1 agrees at 10 bases. This CDR3 spans 13 amino acids. Germline V gives CDR1 ENHRY, CDR2 SYGVKD. Here the CDR3 reads CATGTGVKGERYF. The CDR3 DNA reads TGTGCCACGGGGACAGGGGTGAAGGGCGAGCGGTACTTC.

This clonotype was counted many times. The gene calls are TRBV30 and TRBJ1-2; 9 nucleotides align to TRBD1. CDR1 GTSNPN and CDR2 SVGIG come from the germline V gene (reference sequence). Losses at the gene ends were 5 bases for V and 5 bases for J; bases not matched to a gene: 12. The CDR3 consists of 15 residues. The DNA of the CDR3 is TGTGCCTGGCGATATTCGGGACAGGGCCTTTATGGCTACACCTTC. This translates into CAWRYSGQGLYGYTF. Full variable domain (remainder filled in from reference TRBV30 and TRBJ1-2): SQTIHQWPATLVQPVGSPLSLECTVEGTSNPNLYWYRQAAGRGLQLLFYSVGIGQISSEVPQNLSASRPQDRQFILSSKKLLLSDSGFYLCAWRYSGQGLYGYTFGSGTRLTVV.

This clonotype was observed at least ten times. This rearrangement joins TRBV3-1 to TRBJ1-2; D uncertain. The V gene's germline CDR1 is LGHDT and CDR2 YNNKEL (reference sequence). This CDR3 has 12 amino acids. V lost 1 base, J lost 8 bases, and 8 bases lay in between. The CDR3 nucleotides read TGTGCCAGCAGCCAAGGGGCAGTGGGCTACACCTTC. Translated: CASSQGAVGYTF.

In this sample, this clonotype turned up a few times. The chain links TRBV10-1 to TRBJ2-7; 9 bases match TRBD1. V dropped 4 bases and J dropped 4; count of bases not matched to a gene: 5. The germline V gene has CDR1 WNHNN and CDR2 SYGVQD (reference sequence). The CDR3 is 14 amino acids. The CDR3 reads CASSVGQGMYEQYF. The CDR3 DNA reads TGCGCCAGCAGTGTTGGACAGGGGATGTACGAGCAGTACTTC.

At least ten counts were recorded for this clonotype. The chain has TRBV20-1 and TRBJ1-1, with 9 bases identical to TRBD1. V lost 3 bases and J lost 1; bases outside the gene matches: 15. The CDR3 is 18 amino acids. Germline V gene lookup returns CDR1 DFQATT and CDR2 SNEGSKA (reference sequence). The DNA of the CDR3 is TGCAGTGCTAGCAGCACCCGAGGACAGGGGCGATGGAACACTGAAGCTTTCTTT. Translated, it gives CSASSTRGQGRWNTEAFF.